The clone carrying this TCR beta chain was observed a single time. These data come from a study of blood T cell repertoires in COVID-19. Study as a whole: Samples representing acute and convalescent COVID-19 were sourced from the United States, Italy and Spain.

Generated by immunoSEQ multiplex PCR, the TCRdb table keeps only in-frame clones and is missing some. The sample has about 130,000 clones, under 85% seen once. Germline assignment: CDR1 SNHLY and CDR2 FYNNEI. The CDR3 has 13 residues. Trimming cost V 6 bases and J 5 bases, with 10 bases left between them. The study drew participants aged about 18 to 90 years from around 24 US areas. This clonotype was sampled from a man aged 25-45 years who had recovered from COVID-19. Sequenced material: PBMCs or T cells enriched from blood (not recorded which). The rearrangement links TRBV2 to TRBJ2-2; possibly TRBD2 for D (5 bases). In DNA, the CDR3 is TGTGCCAGCAGGGGAGACAAGACCGGGGAGCTGTTTTTT. It encodes CASRGDKTGELFF.